This T cell receptor beta chain was captured in a study of blood T cell repertoires in COVID-19. Study-wide background: The analysed material was cDNA or gDNA that came from T cells, B-cell-depleted T cells, or PBMCs.

The table came from immunoSEQ multiplex PCR; TCRdb's copy has only in-frame clones and leaves some out. Among nearly 30,000 clones listed, 89% were seen once. Germline values: CDR1 PRHDT, CDR2 FYEKMQ (reference sequence). The CDR3 has 16 amino acids. With V trimmed by 1 base and J by 4 bases, 9 bases remained unmatched. The chain combines TRBV13 with TRBJ1-1; 7 nucleotides agree with TRBD1. The specimen was peripheral blood. The sequence derives from a human donor in a cohort sampled during active COVID-19. The CDR3 loop is CASSLDPGQGGTEAFF. The CDR3 region has the DNA TGTGCCAGCAGCTTAGACCCGGGGCAGGGGGGCACTGAAGCTTTCTTT.